This is a list of T cell receptor beta chains from one sample in a study of shared clonotypes between healthy human individuals. TCRdb keeps only in-frame clones here, not all; method: immunoSEQ multiplex PCR. The profile shows some 2 million clones, 90% to 95% of them singletons. The sequencing input was naive CD4+ T cells sorted from blood. The source of these receptors is a man aged 18 to 30 in good health. Each CDR3 is given with its conserved first and last residue. Each record gives: V gene, clone size, J gene, D gene, CDR3 protein, CDR3 DNA. D genes are given only for firm matches. Where a row states a size, it is once, few, many or the class of an expanded clone; other rows omit it.

v_gene: TRBV28
abundance: NA
j_gene: TRBJ1-2
d_gene: NA
CDR3aa: CASTAGARYGYTF
CDR3nt: TGTGCCAGCACCGCCGGGGCTCGGTATGGCTACACCTTC

v_gene: TRBV5-1
abundance: NA
j_gene: TRBJ2-7
d_gene: NA
CDR3aa: CASSSLPGAGYEQYF
CDR3nt: TGCGCCAGCAGCTCCCTCCCCGGGGCGGGCTACGAGCAGTACTTC

v_gene: TRBV7-8
abundance: NA
j_gene: TRBJ2-2
d_gene: TRBD2
CDR3aa: CASSPSGSLNTGELFF
CDR3nt: TGTGCCAGCAGCCCTAGCGGGAGTCTGAACACCGGGGAGCTGTTTTTT

v_gene: TRBV15
abundance: NA
j_gene: TRBJ2-5
d_gene: TRBD1
CDR3aa: CATSEGQGSVGRSETQYF
CDR3nt: TGTGCCACCAGCGAGGGACAGGGATCCGTGGGGCGGTCAGAGACCCAGTACTTC

v_gene: TRBV5-6
abundance: NA
j_gene: TRBJ2-7
d_gene: TRBD2
CDR3aa: CASSLGLAGEGYEQYF
CDR3nt: TGTGCCAGCAGCTTAGGGCTAGCGGGAGAGGGGTACGAGCAGTACTTC

v_gene: TRBV2
abundance: NA
j_gene: TRBJ2-7
d_gene: NA
CDR3aa: CASSSGPPEQYF
CDR3nt: TGTGCCAGCAGTTCAGGGCCCCCCGAGCAGTACTTC

v_gene: TRBV11-2
abundance: NA
j_gene: TRBJ1-4
d_gene: TRBD1
CDR3aa: CASSLDRSNEKLFF
CDR3nt: TGTGCCAGCAGCTTGGACAGGAGTAATGAAAAACTGTTTTTT

v_gene: TRBV10-3
abundance: NA
j_gene: TRBJ2-1
d_gene: TRBD1
CDR3aa: CAINSQGASEQFF
CDR3nt: TGTGCCATCAACTCACAGGGGGCGAGTGAGCAGTTCTTC

v_gene: TRBV7-6
abundance: NA
j_gene: TRBJ2-5
d_gene: TRBD2
CDR3aa: CASSFVPGLAGGQETQYF
CDR3nt: TGTGCCAGCAGCTTCGTCCCGGGACTAGCGGGGGGGCAAGAGACCCAGTACTTC

v_gene: TRBV10-3
abundance: NA
j_gene: TRBJ1-6
d_gene: NA
CDR3aa: CAISDFGGGGNSPLHF
CDR3nt: TGTGCCATCAGTGACTTCGGGGGAGGGGGTAATTCACCCCTCCACTTT

v_gene: TRBV7-2
abundance: NA
j_gene: TRBJ1-3
d_gene: NA
CDR3aa: CASSLGPASGNTIYF
CDR3nt: TGTGCCAGCAGCTTAGGGCCAGCCTCTGGAAACACCATATATTTT

v_gene: TRBV10-3
abundance: NA
j_gene: TRBJ2-7
d_gene: NA
CDR3aa: CAISEGRASYEQYF
CDR3nt: TGTGCCATCAGTGAAGGCAGGGCGTCCTACGAGCAGTACTTC

v_gene: TRBV6-5
abundance: once
j_gene: TRBJ2-5
d_gene: NA
CDR3aa: CASSSPAKTQYF
CDR3nt: TGTGCCAGCAGTTCTCCCGCGAAGACCCAGTACTTC

v_gene: TRBV5-1
abundance: NA
j_gene: TRBJ2-5
d_gene: TRBD1
CDR3aa: CASSLAQGIPYGAQYF
CDR3nt: TGCGCCAGCAGCTTGGCACAGGGGATCCCCTATGGGGCCCAGTACTTC

v_gene: TRBV7-9
abundance: once
j_gene: TRBJ2-5
d_gene: TRBD2
CDR3aa: CASSSPGTSGGIQYF
CDR3nt: TGTGCCAGCAGCAGCCCCGGGACTAGCGGGGGTATCCAGTACTTC

v_gene: TRBV9
abundance: NA
j_gene: TRBJ2-7
d_gene: TRBD2
CDR3aa: CASSPGTSESYEQYF
CDR3nt: TGTGCCAGCAGCCCCGGGACTAGCGAGTCCTACGAGCAGTACTTC

v_gene: TRBV2
abundance: NA
j_gene: TRBJ2-5
d_gene: NA
CDR3aa: CASRVTHLGETQYF
CDR3nt: TGTGCCAGCAGGGTGACTCATTTAGGAGAGACCCAGTACTTC

v_gene: TRBV30
abundance: NA
j_gene: TRBJ2-4
d_gene: NA
CDR3aa: CAWSNPGTIAKNIQYF
CDR3nt: TGTGCCTGGAGTAACCCAGGGACCATAGCCAAAAACATTCAGTACTTC

v_gene: TRBV2
abundance: once
j_gene: TRBJ1-1
d_gene: NA
CDR3aa: CASSSRGRRNTEAFF
CDR3nt: TGTGCCAGCAGTTCGCGGGGACGGAGAAACACTGAAGCTTTCTTT

v_gene: TRBV5-4
abundance: NA
j_gene: TRBJ2-7
d_gene: TRBD1
CDR3aa: CASSFSGQGLSYEQYF
CDR3nt: TGTGCCAGCAGCTTTTCCGGACAGGGCTTATCCTACGAGCAGTACTTC

v_gene: TRBV7-2
abundance: many
j_gene: TRBJ1-1
d_gene: NA
CDR3aa: CASSLTWTDEAFF
CDR3nt: TGTGCCAGCAGCTTGACATGGACAGATGAAGCTTTCTTT

v_gene: TRBV29-1
abundance: NA
j_gene: TRBJ1-1
d_gene: NA
CDR3aa: CSVDGGVSDSEAFF
CDR3nt: TGCAGCGTTGATGGAGGGGTTTCGGACAGTGAAGCTTTCTTT

v_gene: TRBV10-3
abundance: NA
j_gene: TRBJ2-7
d_gene: NA
CDR3aa: CAISESGSGGGPYEQYF
CDR3nt: TGTGCCATCAGTGAGTCGGGTTCGGGGGGCGGACCTTACGAGCAGTACTTC

v_gene: TRBV5-4
abundance: NA
j_gene: TRBJ2-5
d_gene: TRBD2
CDR3aa: CASSFGSGRSPETQYF
CDR3nt: TGTGCCAGCAGCTTCGGTAGCGGGAGAAGCCCAGAGACCCAGTACTTC

v_gene: TRBV5-1
abundance: NA
j_gene: TRBJ2-7
d_gene: NA
CDR3aa: CASSLGGSGNEQYF
CDR3nt: TGCGCCAGCAGCTTGGGTGGTAGCGGAAACGAGCAGTACTTC

v_gene: TRBV28
abundance: NA
j_gene: TRBJ2-3
d_gene: NA
CDR3aa: CASSFMRDSEEDTQYF
CDR3nt: TGTGCCAGCAGTTTTATGCGGGACTCTGAGGAGGATACGCAGTATTTT

v_gene: TRBV15
abundance: NA
j_gene: TRBJ2-7
d_gene: TRBD2
CDR3aa: CATSRVWGLAGPNEQYF
CDR3nt: TGTGCCACCAGCCGAGTGTGGGGACTAGCGGGACCCAACGAGCAGTACTTC

v_gene: TRBV7-2
abundance: many
j_gene: TRBJ2-6
d_gene: NA
CDR3aa: CASRSSGANVLTF
CDR3nt: TGTGCCAGCAGGAGTTCTGGGGCCAACGTCCTGACTTTC

v_gene: TRBV30
abundance: NA
j_gene: TRBJ1-4
d_gene: NA
CDR3aa: CAWSRQSLNEKLFF
CDR3nt: TGTGCCTGGAGTCGGCAGTCTCTAAATGAAAAACTGTTTTTT

v_gene: TRBV10-3
abundance: NA
j_gene: TRBJ2-1
d_gene: TRBD2
CDR3aa: CATGPGLAGKSSYNEQFF
CDR3nt: TGTGCCACAGGACCGGGACTAGCGGGTAAAAGCTCCTACAATGAGCAGTTCTTC

v_gene: TRBV7-2
abundance: NA
j_gene: TRBJ2-7
d_gene: NA
CDR3aa: CASSYQGQNEQYF
CDR3nt: TGTGCCAGCAGCTATCAAGGGCAGAACGAGCAGTACTTC

v_gene: TRBV15
abundance: once
j_gene: TRBJ2-2
d_gene: TRBD2
CDR3aa: CATSRVRPSGNTGELFF
CDR3nt: TGTGCCACCAGCAGAGTTAGGCCTAGCGGGAACACCGGGGAGCTGTTTTTT

v_gene: TRBV29-1
abundance: NA
j_gene: TRBJ2-3
d_gene: TRBD2
CDR3aa: CSVEAGGAYTDTQYF
CDR3nt: TGCAGCGTGGAGGCCGGGGGGGCCTATACAGATACGCAGTATTTT

v_gene: TRBV18
abundance: once
j_gene: TRBJ1-1
d_gene: TRBD1
CDR3aa: CASSPTTGFIEAFF
CDR3nt: TGTGCCAGCTCACCAACGACAGGGTTTATTGAAGCTTTCTTT

v_gene: TRBV5-4
abundance: NA
j_gene: TRBJ2-5
d_gene: TRBD1
CDR3aa: CASSLRDSQETQYF
CDR3nt: TGTGCCAGCAGCCTAAGGGACAGCCAAGAGACCCAGTACTTC

v_gene: TRBV5-8
abundance: NA
j_gene: TRBJ2-7
d_gene: NA
CDR3aa: CASSQRTHYEQYF
CDR3nt: TGTGCCAGCAGTCAGAGGACACACTACGAGCAGTACTTC

v_gene: TRBV19
abundance: NA
j_gene: TRBJ2-1
d_gene: NA
CDR3aa: CASTIAAVSYNEQFF
CDR3nt: TGTGCCAGTACTATTGCGGCCGTCTCCTACAATGAGCAGTTCTTC

v_gene: TRBV5-6
abundance: NA
j_gene: TRBJ2-7
d_gene: NA
CDR3aa: CASSLLSAAYEQYF
CDR3nt: TGTGCCAGCAGCTTGTTGTCGGCTGCCTACGAGCAGTACTTC

v_gene: TRBV18
abundance: NA
j_gene: TRBJ2-7
d_gene: TRBD2
CDR3aa: CASSPPNGRAHEQYF
CDR3nt: TGTGCCAGCTCACCACCGAACGGGAGGGCCCACGAGCAGTACTTC

v_gene: TRBV25-1
abundance: NA
j_gene: TRBJ1-5
d_gene: TRBD1
CDR3aa: CASSGQGGGNQPQHF
CDR3nt: TGTGCCAGCAGTGGACAGGGGGGGGGAAATCAGCCCCAGCATTTT

v_gene: TRBV18
abundance: NA
j_gene: TRBJ2-7
d_gene: NA
CDR3aa: CASSQAVSYEQYF
CDR3nt: TGTGCCAGCTCCCAGGCGGTATCCTACGAGCAGTACTTC

v_gene: TRBV25-1
abundance: few
j_gene: TRBJ2-7
d_gene: NA
CDR3aa: CASSEGGGQSYEQYF
CDR3nt: TGTGCCAGCAGTGAGGGGGGCGGACAGAGTTACGAGCAGTACTTC

v_gene: TRBV6-1
abundance: NA
j_gene: TRBJ2-2
d_gene: NA
CDR3aa: CASSDRTGNTGELFF
CDR3nt: TGTGCCAGCAGTGATCGAACGGGTAACACCGGGGAGCTGTTTTTT

v_gene: TRBV9
abundance: NA
j_gene: TRBJ2-7
d_gene: NA
CDR3aa: CASSVFGGGSDEQYF
CDR3nt: TGTGCCAGCAGCGTTTTTGGGGGAGGTTCAGACGAGCAGTACTTC

v_gene: TRBV6-4
abundance: once
j_gene: TRBJ2-3
d_gene: TRBD2
CDR3aa: CASSKLAGSSTDTQYF
CDR3nt: TGTGCCAGCAGTAAACTAGCGGGATCTAGCACAGATACGCAGTATTTT

v_gene: TRBV7-6
abundance: NA
j_gene: TRBJ2-2
d_gene: NA
CDR3aa: CASSLALGELFF
CDR3nt: TGTGCCAGCAGCTTAGCGCTTGGGGAGCTGTTTTTT

v_gene: TRBV5-6
abundance: NA
j_gene: TRBJ2-1
d_gene: TRBD1
CDR3aa: CASSLQGTGNEQFF
CDR3nt: TGTGCCAGCAGCCTACAGGGGACAGGGAATGAGCAGTTCTTC

v_gene: TRBV30
abundance: NA
j_gene: TRBJ2-7
d_gene: TRBD2
CDR3aa: CAWSRLLTSGTPYEQYF
CDR3nt: TGTGCCTGGAGTCGACTTTTGACTAGCGGGACCCCTTACGAGCAGTACTTC

v_gene: TRBV6-5
abundance: NA
j_gene: TRBJ2-7
d_gene: TRBD1
CDR3aa: CASSYYGTGGGEQYF
CDR3nt: TGTGCCAGCAGTTACTACGGGACAGGGGGTGGCGAGCAGTACTTC

v_gene: TRBV5-1
abundance: NA
j_gene: TRBJ1-6
d_gene: TRBD1
CDR3aa: CASSSGTGNSPLHF
CDR3nt: TGCGCCAGCAGCTCCGGGACAGGAAATTCACCCCTCCACTTT

v_gene: TRBV30
abundance: NA
j_gene: TRBJ1-5
d_gene: NA
CDR3aa: CAWSRGSGQPQHF
CDR3nt: TGTGCCTGGAGTCGGGGTTCCGGTCAGCCCCAGCATTTT

v_gene: TRBV7-2
abundance: NA
j_gene: TRBJ2-7
d_gene: NA
CDR3aa: CASSLQGISYEQYF
CDR3nt: TGTGCCAGCAGCTTGCAGGGCATTTCCTACGAGCAGTACTTC

v_gene: TRBV4-3
abundance: once
j_gene: TRBJ2-7
d_gene: TRBD2
CDR3aa: CASSQMGPLAGGRDEQYF
CDR3nt: TGCGCCAGCAGCCAGATGGGTCCCCTAGCGGGAGGGCGAGACGAGCAGTACTTC

v_gene: TRBV6-1
abundance: NA
j_gene: TRBJ1-1
d_gene: TRBD1
CDR3aa: CASRYRGNTEAFF
CDR3nt: TGTGCCAGCAGGTACAGGGGGAACACTGAAGCTTTCTTT